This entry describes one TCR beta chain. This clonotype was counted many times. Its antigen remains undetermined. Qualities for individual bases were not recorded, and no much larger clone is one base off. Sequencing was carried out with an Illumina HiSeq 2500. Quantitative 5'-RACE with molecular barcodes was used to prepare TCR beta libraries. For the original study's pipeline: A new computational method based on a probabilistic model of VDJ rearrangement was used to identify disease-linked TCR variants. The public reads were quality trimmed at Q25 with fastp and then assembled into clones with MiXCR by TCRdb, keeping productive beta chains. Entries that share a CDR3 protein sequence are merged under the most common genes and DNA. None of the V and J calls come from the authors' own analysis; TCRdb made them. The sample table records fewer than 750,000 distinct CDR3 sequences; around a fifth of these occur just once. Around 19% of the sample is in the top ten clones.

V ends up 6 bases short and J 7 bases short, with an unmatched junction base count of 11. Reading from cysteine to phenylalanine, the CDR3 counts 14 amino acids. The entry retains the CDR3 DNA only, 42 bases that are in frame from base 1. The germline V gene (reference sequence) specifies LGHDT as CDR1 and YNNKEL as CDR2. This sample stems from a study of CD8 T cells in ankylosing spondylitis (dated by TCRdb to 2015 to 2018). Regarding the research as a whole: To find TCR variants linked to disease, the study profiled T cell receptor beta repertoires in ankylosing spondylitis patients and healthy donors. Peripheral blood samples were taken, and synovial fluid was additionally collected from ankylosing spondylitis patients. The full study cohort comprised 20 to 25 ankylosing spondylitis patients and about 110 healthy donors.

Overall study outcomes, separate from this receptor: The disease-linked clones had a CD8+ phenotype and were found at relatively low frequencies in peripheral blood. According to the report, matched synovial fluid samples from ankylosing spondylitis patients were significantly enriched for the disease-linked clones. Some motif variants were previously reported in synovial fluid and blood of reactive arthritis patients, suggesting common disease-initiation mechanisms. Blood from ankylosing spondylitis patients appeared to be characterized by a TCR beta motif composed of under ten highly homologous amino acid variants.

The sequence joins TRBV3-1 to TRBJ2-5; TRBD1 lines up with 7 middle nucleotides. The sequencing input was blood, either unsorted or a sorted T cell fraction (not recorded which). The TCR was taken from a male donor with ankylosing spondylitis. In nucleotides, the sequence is TGTGCCAGCAGGCAGACCGGACAGGTTGGGACCCAGTACTTC. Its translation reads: CASRQTGQVGTQYF.